This entry lists 11 T cell receptor beta chains sequenced from one sample in a study of shared clonotypes between healthy human individuals. Only in-frame clones appear in the TCRdb table, and some are missing; sequencing was by immunoSEQ multiplex PCR. The sample comprises about 190,000 clones, 66% of which are singletons, and over 9.5% rests with the top ten. Sequencing was done on a sample of memory CD4+ T cells sorted from blood. Subset in this sample: CD45RA-negative fraction. These TCRs come from a man in his thirties or forties in good health.

V and J are TRBV7-8 and TRBJ2-7; TRBD2 might be the D (7 bases). Trimming left V 2 bases short and J 6 bases short, with 17 bases between. The germline CDR1 and CDR2 sequences are SGHVS and FQNEAQ. The CDR3 has 15 amino acids. The CDR3: CASSLRGAVAGEQYF. CDR3 coding DNA: TGTGCCAGCAGCTTACGGGGGGCGGTCGCTGGCGAGCAGTACTTC. The full variable domain, its missing parts supplied by reference TRBV7-8 and TRBJ2-7, is GAGVSQSPRYKVAKRGQDVALRCDPISGHVSLFWYQQALGQGPEFLTYFQNEAQLDKSGLPSDRFFAERPEGSVSTLKIQRTQQEDSAVYLCASSLRGAVAGEQYFGPGTRLTVT.

The genes are TRBV11-2 and TRBJ2-3, with a possible D match to TRBD1 (6 bases). Between the trimmed V and J ends, which lost 0 bases and 2 bases, there was a span of 9 bases. The length of the CDR3 is 15 residues. The germline CDR1 and CDR2 sequences are SGHAT and FQNNGV. The CDR3 protein is CASSLDGQTTDTQYF. The CDR3, as DNA: TGTGCCAGCAGCTTAGACGGACAGACCACAGATACGCAGTATTTT.

This chain links TRBV10-1 with TRBJ2-2; D could derive from TRBD1 or TRBD2 (6 bases each). V lost 4 bases, J lost 2 bases, and 14 bases lay in between. The CDR3 is 16 amino acids. Germline V gene sequence: CDR1 WNHNN, CDR2 SYGVQD (reference sequence). The CDR3 DNA is TGCGCCAGCAGTGCGGTAGGGGGGTCTAACACCGGGGAGCTGTTTTTT. Residues: CASSAVGGSNTGELFF.

V usage is TRBV7-9 and J usage is TRBJ2-1, with D hard to call. This CDR3 has 14 amino acids. Germline CDR1 reads SEHNR; CDR2 reads FQNEAQ (reference sequence). The V gene lost 1 base and the J gene lost 5 bases, with 9 bases spanning the gap. The CDR3 sequence is CASSLVGSNNEQFF. CDR3 sequence (DNA): TGTGCCAGCAGCTTAGTTGGCAGTAACAATGAGCAGTTCTTC.

The CDR3 nucleotides read TGTGCCAGCAGCCAGGGGACAGGGATCGATCAGCCCCAGCATTTT. Translation: CASSQGTGIDQPQHF. This chain joins TRBV7-8 and TRBJ1-5; TRBD1 matches 9 bases. The CDR3 has 15 residues. Germline CDR1 reads SGHVS; CDR2 reads FQNEAQ. With 5 bases clipped from V and 5 bases from J, the junction kept 7 bases outside the gene matches.

This chain joins TRBV4-3 and TRBJ1-2; the D is unclear. Trimming removed 0 bases at V and 9 bases at J, with 20 bases between. The CDR3 is made up of 16 amino acids. The V gene's germline CDR1 is LGHNA and CDR2 YSLEER. The CDR3 is CASSQDTGVALVRYTF. CDR3 nucleotides: TGCGCCAGCAGCCAAGATACTGGCGTCGCGTTGGTACGCTACACCTTC.

The rearrangement joins TRBV5-6 to TRBJ1-2; 12 nucleotides match TRBD1. The CDR3 is made up of 17 amino acids. Looked up from germline, CDR1 is SGHDT and CDR2 is YYEEEE. Trimming at V came to 0 bases and at J to 7 bases, leaving 10 bases not matched to a gene. The CDR3 DNA is TGTGCCAGCAGCTTGGGGGGACAGGGGGCGAGGCTTCGTGGCTACACCTTC. Encoded protein: CASSLGGQGARLRGYTF. Filled out from reference TRBV5-6 and TRBJ1-2, the complete variable domain reads DAGVTQSPTHLIKTRGQQVTLRCSPKSGHDTVSWYQQALGQGPQFIFQYYEEEERQRGNFPDRFSGHQFPNYSSELNVNALLLGDSALYLCASSLGGQGARLRGYTFGSGTRLTVV.

The chain has TRBV5-1 and TRBJ2-1, with D maybe TRBD2 (6 bases). Trimming stripped 1 base from V and 2 bases from J, with 16 bases between. The CDR3 has 17 amino acids. The germline V gene has CDR1 SGHRS and CDR2 YFSETQ. CDR3 sequence (DNA): TGCGCCAGCAGCTTGAGGGAGGTAGCGGCGCCCTACAATGAGCAGTTCTTC. Residues: CASSLREVAAPYNEQFF.

This clone was found a few times. The chain links TRBV7-2 to TRBJ1-1; D might be TRBD1 (5 bases). The V end lost 4 bases, the J end lost 4 bases, and 19 bases lay between the germline ends. The germline V gene encodes CDR1 SGHTA and CDR2 FQGNSA. The CDR3 is 16 amino acids. CDR3 protein: CASSSVGPPAGTEAFF. As DNA, the CDR3 is TGTGCCAGCAGCTCAGTGGGGCCACCGGCAGGCACTGAAGCTTTCTTT. Supplemented by reference TRBV7-2 and TRBJ1-1, the full variable domain reads GAGVSQSPSNKVTEKGKDVELRCDPISGHTALYWYRQSLGQGLEFLIYFQGNSAPDKSGLPSDRFSAERTGGSVSTLTIQRTQQEDSAVYLCASSSVGPPAGTEAFFGQGTRLTVV.

V is TRBV5-1 and J is TRBJ1-5; D gene ambiguous. Between the trimmed V and J ends, which lost 1 base and 0 bases, there was a span of 2 bases. CDR3 size: 13 residues. From germline, CDR1 is SGHRS and CDR2 YFSETQ. CDR3 DNA: TGCGCCAGCAGCTTGTTTAGCAATCAGCCCCAGCATTTT. Translation gives CASSLFSNQPQHF.

The chain has TRBV7-8 and TRBJ2-2; 9 positions match TRBD2. With V trimmed by 2 bases and J by 5 bases, 15 bases remained unmatched. In germline, CDR1 is SGHVS, CDR2 FQNEAQ. The CDR3 has 19 residues. The CDR3 bases are TGTGCCAGCAGCTTACGAGGGACTAGCCTCACTGTGGGGACCGGGGAGCTGTTTTTT. The encoded protein is CASSLRGTSLTVGTGELFF.